This T cell receptor (beta chain) stems from a study of T cell clonality in common variable immunodeficiency. Both groups were predominantly of Caucasian heritage. The ends were cut back, 1 base at V and 3 bases at J, with 12 bases in the middle. CDR1 SGHDT and CDR2 YYEEEE come from the germline V gene. The CDR3 runs 15 residues. TCRdb's copy holds only in-frame clones and misses some; the assay was immunoSEQ multiplex PCR. The specimen has about 42,000 clones, none found just once. This clone appeared many times. Its cognate antigen is unknown. The missing CDR3 end, 3 residues past where the read stops, is filled in from the germline J gene. General study points: Compared with controls, CVID subjects had fewer shared TCRbeta clones.

The sequencing input was peripheral blood mononuclear cells. This chain joins TRBV5-6 and TRBJ2-3, with D possibly being TRBD1 (6 bases). The receptor comes from a person between 18 and 75 years old in good health. The CDR3 reads CASSLSDRMTDTQYF. The sequenced CDR3 bases are TGTGCCAGCAGCTTGTCCGACAGGATGACAGATACG.